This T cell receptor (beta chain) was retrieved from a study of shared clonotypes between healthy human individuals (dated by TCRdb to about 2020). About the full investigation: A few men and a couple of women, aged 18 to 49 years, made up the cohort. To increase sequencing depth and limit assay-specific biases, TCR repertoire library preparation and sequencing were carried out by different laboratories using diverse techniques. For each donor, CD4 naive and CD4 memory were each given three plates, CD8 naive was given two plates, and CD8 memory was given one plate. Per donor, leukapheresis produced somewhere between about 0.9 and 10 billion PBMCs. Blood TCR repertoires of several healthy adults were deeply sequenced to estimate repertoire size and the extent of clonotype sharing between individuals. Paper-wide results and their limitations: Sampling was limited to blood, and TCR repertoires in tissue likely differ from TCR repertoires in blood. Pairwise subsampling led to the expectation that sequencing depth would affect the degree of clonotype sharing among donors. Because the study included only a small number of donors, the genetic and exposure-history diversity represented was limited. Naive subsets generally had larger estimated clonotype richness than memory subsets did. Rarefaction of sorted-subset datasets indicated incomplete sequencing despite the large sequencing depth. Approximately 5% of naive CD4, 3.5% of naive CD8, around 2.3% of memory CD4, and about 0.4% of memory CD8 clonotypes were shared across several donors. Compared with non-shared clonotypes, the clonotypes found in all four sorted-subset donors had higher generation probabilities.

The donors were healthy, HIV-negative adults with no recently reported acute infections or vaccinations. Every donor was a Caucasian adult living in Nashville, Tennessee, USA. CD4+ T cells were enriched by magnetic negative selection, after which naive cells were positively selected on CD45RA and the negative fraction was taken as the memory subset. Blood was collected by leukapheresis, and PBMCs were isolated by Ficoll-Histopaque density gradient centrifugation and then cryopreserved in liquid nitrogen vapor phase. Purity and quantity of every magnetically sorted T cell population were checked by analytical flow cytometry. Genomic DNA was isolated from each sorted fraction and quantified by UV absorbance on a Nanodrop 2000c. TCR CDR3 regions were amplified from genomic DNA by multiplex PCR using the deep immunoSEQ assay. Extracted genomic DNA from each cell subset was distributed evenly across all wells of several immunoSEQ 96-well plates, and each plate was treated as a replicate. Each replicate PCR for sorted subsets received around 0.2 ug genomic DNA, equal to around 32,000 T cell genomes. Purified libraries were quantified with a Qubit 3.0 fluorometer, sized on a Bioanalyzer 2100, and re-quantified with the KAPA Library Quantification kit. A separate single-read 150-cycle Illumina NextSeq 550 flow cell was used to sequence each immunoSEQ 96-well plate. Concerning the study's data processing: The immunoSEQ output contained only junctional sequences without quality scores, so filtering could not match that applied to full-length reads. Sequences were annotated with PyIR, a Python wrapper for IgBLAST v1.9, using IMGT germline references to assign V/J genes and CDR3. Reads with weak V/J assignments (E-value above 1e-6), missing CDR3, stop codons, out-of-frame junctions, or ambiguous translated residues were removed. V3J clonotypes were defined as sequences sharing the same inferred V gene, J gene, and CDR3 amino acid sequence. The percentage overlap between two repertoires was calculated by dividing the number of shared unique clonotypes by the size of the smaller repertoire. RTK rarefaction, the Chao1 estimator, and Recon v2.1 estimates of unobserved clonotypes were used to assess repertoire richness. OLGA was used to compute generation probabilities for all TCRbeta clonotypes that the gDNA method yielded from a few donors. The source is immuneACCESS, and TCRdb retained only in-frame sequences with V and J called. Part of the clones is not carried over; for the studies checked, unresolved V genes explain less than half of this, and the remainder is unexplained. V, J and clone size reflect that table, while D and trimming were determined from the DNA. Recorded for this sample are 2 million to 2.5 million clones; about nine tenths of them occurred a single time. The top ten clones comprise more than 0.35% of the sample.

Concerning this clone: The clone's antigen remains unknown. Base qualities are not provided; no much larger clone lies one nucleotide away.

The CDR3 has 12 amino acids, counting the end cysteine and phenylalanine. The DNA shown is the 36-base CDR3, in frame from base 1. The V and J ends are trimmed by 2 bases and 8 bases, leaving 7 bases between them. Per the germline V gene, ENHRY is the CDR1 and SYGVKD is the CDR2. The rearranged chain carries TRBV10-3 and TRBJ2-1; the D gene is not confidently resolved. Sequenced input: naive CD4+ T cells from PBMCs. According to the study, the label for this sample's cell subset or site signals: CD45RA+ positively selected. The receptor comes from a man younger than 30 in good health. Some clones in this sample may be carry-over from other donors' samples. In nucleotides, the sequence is TGTGCCATCAGTGAGCCCTATGATGAGCAGTTCTTC. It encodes CAISEPYDEQFF.